The 11 T cell receptor beta chains presented below share a single source sample, sequenced in a study of blood T cell repertoires in COVID-19 (dated by TCRdb to 2020 to 2022). The library was produced with the immunoSEQ multiplex PCR assay. Imported from immuneACCESS, the table was reduced by TCRdb to in-frame sequences with V and J called. These copies leave out some clones; in studies compared against another copy, an unresolved V gene accounts for under half, and the cause of the remainder is not known. This sample lists approximately 190,000 clones; around four fifths were detected once. The ten largest clones take up around 6.1% of the sample. The sample consisted of peripheral blood. Receptors were obtained from a middle-aged woman with acute or convalescent COVID-19.

The CDR3 DNA reads as TGTGCCAGCAGACAGGGCGTCGAAGAGACCCAGTACTTC. This gives the protein CASRQGVEETQYF. The chain combines TRBV7-8 with TRBJ2-5; D perhaps matches TRBD1 (6 bases). Trimming pared 6 bases from V and 3 bases from J, leaving 11 bases between. CDR1 is SGHVS, CDR2 FQNEAQ, per germline. The CDR3 consists of 13 residues.

The rearrangement links TRBV12-3 or TRBV12-4 to TRBJ2-5; possible D gene TRBD1, 6 bases. CDR3 size: 12 residues. Trimming stripped 8 bases from V and 2 bases from J, with 9 bases between. CDR3 amino acids: CASGGTQETQYF. CDR3 in DNA: TGTGCCAGCGGGGGCACTCAAGAGACCCAGTACTTC.

The chain is built from TRBV12-3 or TRBV12-4 and TRBJ2-1, with a weak D call TRBD2 (6 bases). The CDR3 runs to 13 residues. The ends were cut back, 6 bases at V and 10 bases at J, with 16 bases in the middle. For the CDR3, the DNA is TGTGCCAGCAGCCCCAGACTAGGGGCCGAGCAGTTCTTC. Protein: CASSPRLGAEQFF.

The chain carries TRBV11-2 and TRBJ2-7, with D possibly matching TRBD1 (5 bases). With 8 bases removed from V and 0 bases from J, the gap between germline ends came to 8 bases. CDR1 is SGHAT, CDR2 FQNNGV, per germline. There are 12 residues in the CDR3. The DNA of the CDR3 is TGTGCCAGCCCCGACAGCTCCTACGAGCAGTACTTC. Its translation is CASPDSSYEQYF.

V and J are TRBV7-7 and TRBJ2-3; TRBD2 might be the D (5 bases). The CDR3 covers 14 residues. With 4 bases removed from V and 5 bases from J, the gap between germline ends came to 13 bases. CDR1 and CDR2 (germline): SSHAT, FNYEAQ (reference sequence). The CDR3 region has the DNA TGTGCCAGCAGCTCAGAGGGTCCTGAAGATACGCAGTATTTT. Protein sequence: CASSSEGPEDTQYF. Drawing the rest from reference TRBV7-7 and TRBJ2-3, the complete variable domain is GAGVSQSPRYKVTKRGQDVTLRCDPISSHATLYWYQQALGQGPEFLTYFNYEAQPDKSGLPSDRFSAERPEGSISTLTIQRTEQRDSAMYRCASSSEGPEDTQYFGPGTRLTVL.

The chain couples TRBV29-1 to TRBJ2-7; D is unclear. V lost 4 bases and J lost 1, with 14 bases in between. Germline V gene lookup returns CDR1 SQVTM and CDR2 ANQGSEA. The CDR3 covers 14 residues. CDR3 region: CSVVVGSWSYEQYF. The CDR3 DNA follows: TGCAGCGTTGTTGTCGGTTCATGGTCCTACGAGCAGTACTTC.

V gene TRBV7-9 combines with J gene TRBJ1-1; 11 bases agree with TRBD1. The CDR3 sequence is 17 residues long. The junction had 11 bases not matched to a gene; V was cut back by 8 bases and J by 0 bases. Looked up from germline, CDR1 is SEHNR and CDR2 is FQNEAQ (reference sequence). The DNA of the CDR3 is TGTGCCAGCTATCCTTCCGGGACAGGGGGGATGAACACTGAAGCTTTCTTT. Its translation: CASYPSGTGGMNTEAFF.

This clone came up once. This chain joins TRBV2 and TRBJ2-7, with D maybe TRBD2 (6 bases). The V and J ends lost 7 bases and 0 bases respectively, with 13 bases between them. Germline loops: CDR1 SNHLY, CDR2 FYNNEI. The CDR3 spans 14 residues. CDR3 sequence (DNA): TGTGCCAGCAATATTGGGGACTTCTCCTACGAGCAGTACTTC. Amino acids: CASNIGDFSYEQYF.

V usage is TRBV6-5 and J usage is TRBJ2-3, with 10 bases identical to TRBD2. Germline CDR1 reads MNHEY; CDR2 reads SVGAGI. The CDR3 has 15 amino acids. Trimming removed 6 bases from V and 0 bases from J; junction bases left unmatched: 3. The CDR3 DNA sequence: TGTGCCAGCAGCAGCGGGGGGGTTAGCACAGATACGCAGTATTTT. The encoded protein is CASSSGGVSTDTQYF.

The chain is built from TRBV3-1 (or the pseudogene TRBV3-2) and TRBJ1-4; TRBD1 aligns across 7 bases. Germline loops: CDR1 LGHDT, CDR2 YNNKEL (reference sequence). J gave up 7 bases and V 4 bases, and 9 bases lay outside the gene matches. The CDR3 has 15 amino acids. In nucleotides, the CDR3 is TGTGCCAGCAGCCTTTGGGACAGTTTAGGTGAAAAACTGTTTTTT. It specifies CASSLWDSLGEKLFF.

The chain has TRBV2 and TRBJ2-1, with 8 bases that match TRBD2. Unmatched junction bases numbered 4, after V lost 8 bases and J lost 1 base. There are 14 residues in the CDR3. Germline lookup yields CDR1 SNHLY and CDR2 FYNNEI. DNA for the CDR3: TGTGCCAGCTCCGGGACTAGATCCTACAATGAGCAGTTCTTC. Its protein is CASSGTRSYNEQFF.